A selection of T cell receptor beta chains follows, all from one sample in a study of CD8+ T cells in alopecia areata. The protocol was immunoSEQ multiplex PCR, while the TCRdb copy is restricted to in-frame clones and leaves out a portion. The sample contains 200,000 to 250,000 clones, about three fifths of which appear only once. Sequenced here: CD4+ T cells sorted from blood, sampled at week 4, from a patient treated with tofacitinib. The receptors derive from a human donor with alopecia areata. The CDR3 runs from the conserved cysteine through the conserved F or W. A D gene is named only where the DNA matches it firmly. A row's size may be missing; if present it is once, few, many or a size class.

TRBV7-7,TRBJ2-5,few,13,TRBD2,TGTGCCAGCGGACCGGGAGGCGTTGAGACCCAGTACTTC,CASGPGGVETQYF
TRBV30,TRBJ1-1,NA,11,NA,TGTGCCTGGAGTTTTGTGACTGAAGCTTTCTTT,CAWSFVTEAFF
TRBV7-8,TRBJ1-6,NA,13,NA,TGTGCCAGCAGCCCTCCTGGCAGTACACCCCTCCACTTT,CASSPPGSTPLHF
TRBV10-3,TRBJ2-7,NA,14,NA,TGTGCCATCAGACGACAGGTTAACTCCTACGAGCAGTACTTC,CAIRRQVNSYEQYF
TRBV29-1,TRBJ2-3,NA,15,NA,TGCAGCGTTACTCGGGTCTACCCCCGCACAGATACGCAGTATTTT,CSVTRVYPRTDTQYF
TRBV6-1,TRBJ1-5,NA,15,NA,TGTGCCAGCAGTGAAGCGGGAGGGAGCTATCAGCCCCAGCATTTT,CASSEAGGSYQPQHF
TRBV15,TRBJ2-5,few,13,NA,TGTGCCACCAGCAGAGGGGGGACAGAGACCCAGTACTTC,CATSRGGTETQYF
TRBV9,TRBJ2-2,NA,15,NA,TGTGCCAGCAGCCGGTACGGGGCGAACACCGGGGAGCTGTTTTTT,CASSRYGANTGELFF
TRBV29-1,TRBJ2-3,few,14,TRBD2,TGCAGCGTCGGGAGGGCCACTGGCACAGATACGCAGTATTTT,CSVGRATGTDTQYF
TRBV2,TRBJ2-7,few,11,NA,TGTGCCAGCAAGGGTGGGTACGAGCAGTACTTC,CASKGGYEQYF
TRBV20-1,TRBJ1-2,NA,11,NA,TGCAGTGCTGGAGGGGACCGAGGCTACACCTTC,CSAGGDRGYTF
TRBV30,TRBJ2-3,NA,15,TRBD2,TGTGCCTGGAGTGTAAAAGCGGGGGGCACAGATACGCAGTATTTT,CAWSVKAGGTDTQYF
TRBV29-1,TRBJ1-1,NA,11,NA,TGCAGCGTTGCGGGGTACACTGAAGCTTTCTTT,CSVAGYTEAFF
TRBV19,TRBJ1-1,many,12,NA,TGTGCCACCCAGGTGGGTCCCACTGAAGCTTTCTTT,CATQVGPTEAFF
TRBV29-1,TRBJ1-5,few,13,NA,TGCGGATCGGGGGAAAATAGCAATCAGCCCCAGCATTTT,CGSGENSNQPQHF
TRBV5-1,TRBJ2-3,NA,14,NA,TGCGCCAGCAGCTTGGTAGCCGACACAGATACGCAGTATTTT,CASSLVADTDTQYF
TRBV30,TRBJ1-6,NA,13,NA,TGTGCCTGGAGGGGGGCCGTGGAGGGACCCCTCCACTTT,CAWRGAVEGPLHF
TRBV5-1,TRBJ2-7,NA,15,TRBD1,TGCGCCAGCAGCTTGTTCCTCGACAGGGCGGGCGAGCAGTACTTC,CASSLFLDRAGEQYF
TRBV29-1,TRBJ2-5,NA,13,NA,TGCAGCGCTGCCTATACCGGGGAAGAGACCCAGTACTTC,CSAAYTGEETQYF
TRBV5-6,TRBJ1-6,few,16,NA,TGTGCCAGCAGCTTTTGGGGAGGGTCAACTGTCAGACCCCTCCACTTT,CASSFWGGSTVRPLHF
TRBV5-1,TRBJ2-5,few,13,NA,TGCGCCAGCAGGGAAGGGAGTCAAGAGACCCAGTACTTC,CASREGSQETQYF
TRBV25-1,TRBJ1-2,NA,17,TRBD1,TGTGCCAGCAGTGAAGAAGGGGTCAGGGGGCAAATCCATGGCTACACCTTC,CASSEEGVRGQIHGYTF
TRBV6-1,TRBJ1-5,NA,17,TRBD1,TGTGCCAGCAGTGAAGGAAGGAGCCGACAGGGCCATCAGCCCCAGCATTTT,CASSEGRSRQGHQPQHF
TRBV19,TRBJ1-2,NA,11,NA,TGTGCCAGTAGGAACAGGGATGGCTACACCTTC,CASRNRDGYTF
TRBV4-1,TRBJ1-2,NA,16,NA,TGCGCCAGCAGCCAAGATTTACCCCCAGGGATCTATGGCTACACCTTC,CASSQDLPPGIYGYTF
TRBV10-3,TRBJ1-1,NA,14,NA,TGTGCCATCAGCCCGGACACCTCGAGGACTGAAGCTTTCTTT,CAISPDTSRTEAFF
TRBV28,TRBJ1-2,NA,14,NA,TGTGCCAGCAGCCCGATCAGGATTAACTATGGCTACACCTTC,CASSPIRINYGYTF
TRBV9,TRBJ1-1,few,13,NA,TGTGCCAGCAGCGTAGCTCCCGCAACTGAAGCTTTCTTT,CASSVAPATEAFF
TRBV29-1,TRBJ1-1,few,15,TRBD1,TGCAGCGGTACACAGGGGGCTCGTGGTGTCTCTGAAGCTTTCTTT,CSGTQGARGVSEAFF
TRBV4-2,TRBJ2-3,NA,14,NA,TGTGCCAGCAGTGGAAAGCGGGGCACAGATACGCAGTATTTT,CASSGKRGTDTQYF
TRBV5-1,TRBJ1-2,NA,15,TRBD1,TGCGCCAGCAGCTTGGCCGGACAGGGAGACTATGGCTACACCTTC,CASSLAGQGDYGYTF
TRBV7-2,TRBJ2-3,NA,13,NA,TGTGCCAGCAGCTTAGTGGTGGGGGATACGCAGTATTTT,CASSLVVGDTQYF
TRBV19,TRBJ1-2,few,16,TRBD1,TGTGCCAGTAGACCACCCGGGACAGGGGCTGGGGATGGCTACACCTTC,CASRPPGTGAGDGYTF
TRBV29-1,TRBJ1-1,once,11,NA,TGCAGCGTTGTAAGGGTAACTGAAGCTTTCTTT,CSVVRVTEAFF
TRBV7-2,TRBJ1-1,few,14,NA,TGTGCCAGCAGCTTGACCAATGGTGATACTGAAGCTTTCTTT,CASSLTNGDTEAFF
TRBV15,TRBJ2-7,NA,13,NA,TGTGCCACCAGCAGAGATTATCTAGGAGAGCAGTACTTC,CATSRDYLGEQYF
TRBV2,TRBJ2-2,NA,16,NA,TGTGCCAGCAGTTATCGGCCAGGGTGGGCGGACGGGGAGCTGTTTTTT,CASSYRPGWADGELFF